This T cell receptor beta chain was recorded in a study of T cell responses to AZD1222 COVID-19 vaccine. Study-wide findings and caveats: Vaccination with two AZD1222 doses was followed by a rise in Spike-specific TCR breadth and depth.

This clone has only one observation. Antigen: not known. Assay: immunoSEQ multiplex PCR; the TCRdb copy retains only in-frame clones and omits some. The sample has roughly 150,000 clones, roughly 92% seen once; the top ten hold about 1.6%. This CDR3 has 15 amino acids. CDR1 SEHNR and CDR2 FQNEAQ come from the germline V gene (reference sequence). V lost 10 bases and J 1 base, leaving 18 bases between the germline ends. The V and J genes are TRBV7-9 and TRBJ2-3, with D possibly matching TRBD1 (6 bases). The source is an adult in good health. This sample comprised peripheral blood, obtained on day 0 of AZD1222 vaccination. CDR3 residues: CATTRLNRGTDTQYF. The CDR3 DNA reads as TGTGCCACCACTCGGTTGAACAGGGGCACAGATACGCAGTATTTT.